Following are 27 T cell receptor beta chains from one sample sequenced in a study of cytomegalovirus exposure and HLA in healthy donors. Primers included in the PCR were 60 Vbeta and 13 Jbeta primers. Repertoires were generated with immunoSEQ multiplex PCR, while TCRdb's copy carries only in-frame clones and drops some. The sample yields roughly 200,000 clones, of which the top ten take up roughly 1.2%. Material for sequencing was PBMCs. These receptors came from a girl aged 2-15 years in good health and CMV-seropositive.

The chain couples TRBV2 to TRBJ2-2, with D hard to call. This CDR3 has 15 residues. In germline, CDR1 is SNHLY, CDR2 FYNNEI. Trimming removed 3 bases from V and 2 bases from J, with 10 bases in between. CDR3 residues: CASSDEQINTGELFF. In DNA form, the CDR3 reads TGTGCCAGCAGTGATGAACAGATTAACACCGGGGAGCTGTTTTTT.

As to this clone: In the same sample, other DNA sequences code for this CDR3. The rearrangement links TRBV7-9 to TRBJ2-7; no reliable D call. Germline loops: CDR1 SEHNR, CDR2 FQNEAQ (reference sequence). The CDR3 totals 12 residues. V lost 1 base, J lost 2 bases, and 3 bases lay in between. This chain's CDR3 is CASSLDTYEQYF. The DNA of the CDR3 is TGTGCCAGCAGCTTAGACACCTACGAGCAGTACTTC.

The genes are TRBV9 and TRBJ2-1; D perhaps matches TRBD2 (7 bases). V was trimmed by 0 bases and J by 7 bases, leaving 17 bases between them. Germline V gene sequence: CDR1 SGDLS, CDR2 YYNGEE. The CDR3 length is 16 residues. CDR3 sequence: CASSVDRDYPVNEQFF. Here the CDR3 DNA reads TGTGCCAGCAGCGTAGACAGGGACTACCCGGTTAATGAGCAGTTCTTC.

The chain is built from TRBV7-2 and TRBJ2-1, with TRBD2 identical over 9 bases. Unmatched junction bases numbered 9, after V lost 6 bases and J lost 6 bases. Germline V gene lookup returns CDR1 SGHTA and CDR2 FQGNSA. The CDR3 totals 15 residues. CDR3 nucleotides: TGTGCCAGCAGAGGGGCGGGAGGGCCTCTCAATGAGCAGTTCTTC. This translates into CASRGAGGPLNEQFF.

The rearrangement links TRBV28 to TRBJ2-2; 7 nucleotides agree with TRBD1. The CDR3 runs 14 residues. Unmatched junction bases numbered 7, after V lost 8 bases and J lost 4 bases. Per the germline V gene, CDR1 is MDHEN and CDR2 is SYDVKM. CDR3: CASLDREFTGELFF. The CDR3 DNA follows: TGTGCCAGCCTCGACAGGGAATTCACCGGGGAGCTGTTTTTT.

The chain recombines TRBV19 with TRBJ1-5, with D perhaps TRBD1 (5 bases). The CDR3 is 14 residues long. CDR1 is LNHDA, CDR2 SQIVND, per germline (reference sequence). V dropped 1 base and J dropped 1 base, with 5 bases sitting between them. The CDR3 nucleotides are TGTGCCAGTAGTATAGGGACAAGCAATCAGCCCCAGCATTTT. It codes for CASSIGTSNQPQHF.

This sequence joins TRBV7-9 and TRBJ2-3, with 8 bases lining up with TRBD2. The germline V gene encodes CDR1 SEHNR and CDR2 FQNEAQ (reference sequence). The V and J ends lost 5 bases and 2 bases, in that order; junction bases with no gene match: 9. This CDR3 is 16 amino acids long. CDR3 bases: TGTGCCAGCAGCCCGGGAACTAGCGGAAACACAGATACGCAGTATTTT. Translation: CASSPGTSGNTDTQYF.

The rearrangement uses TRBV7-2 and TRBJ2-1; TRBD2 aligns across 8 bases. Germline V CDR1 and CDR2: SGHTA, FQGNSA. V was clipped by 2 bases and J by 9 bases; unmatched bases: 9. This CDR3 is 15 amino acids long. CDR3 coding DNA: TGTGCCAGCAGCTTACCCGGGACTAGGGGTCTTGAGCAGTTCTTC. As protein: CASSLPGTRGLEQFF.

This chain links TRBV19 with TRBJ2-7; possible D gene TRBD1, 6 bases. Trimming pared 5 bases from V and 2 bases from J, leaving 16 bases between. Germline CDR1 is LNHDA and CDR2 is SQIVND (reference sequence). This CDR3 contains 15 residues. CDR3 sequence: CASSSRTVGPYEQYF. DNA for the CDR3: TGTGCCAGTAGTTCAAGGACAGTGGGACCCTACGAGCAGTACTTC.

The CDR3 protein is CASGGALYEQYF. The CDR3 coding sequence is TGTGCCAGCGGAGGGGCACTCTACGAGCAGTACTTC. The chain links TRBV2 to TRBJ2-5; weak D call: TRBD2 (6 bases). Gene TRBJ2-7 matches the end of the DNA better, so the J call may be wrong. The CDR3 has 12 amino acids. Germline V gives CDR1 SNHLY, CDR2 FYNNEI.

This chain's CDR3 is CAITELLNQPQHF. The CDR3 DNA sequence: TGTGCCATCACCGAACTGCTCAATCAGCCCCAGCATTTT. V gene TRBV10-3 combines with J gene TRBJ1-5; D is unresolved. The V gene's germline CDR1 is ENHRY and CDR2 SYGVKD. CDR3 length: 13 amino acids. V was clipped by 7 bases and J by 3 bases, with 10 bases between them.

The chain is built from TRBV5-8 and TRBJ2-1; TRBD2 matches 9 bases. CDR3 length: 15 amino acids. Looked up from germline, CDR1 is SGHTS and CDR2 is YDEGEE. Germline trimming cut 0 bases from V and 5 bases from J; bases unmatched to any gene: 3. Here the CDR3 DNA reads TGTGCCAGCAGCTTGGTTTTAGCGGGAGACAATGAGCAGTTCTTC. This codes for CASSLVLAGDNEQFF.

V and J are TRBV2 and TRBJ1-1; D unclear. Germline CDR1 is SNHLY and CDR2 is FYNNEI. The CDR3 has 14 residues. With 4 bases removed from V and 2 bases from J, the gap between germline ends came to 11 bases. This CDR3 is CASSGGVVNTEAFF. CDR3 DNA sequence: TGTGCCAGCAGTGGGGGAGTGGTCAACACTGAAGCTTTCTTT.

This chain uses TRBV10-1 with TRBJ2-1; TRBD2 is a possible D gene (5 bases). Trimming cost V 0 bases and J 13 bases, with 13 bases left between them. The CDR3 has 13 residues. Germline lookup yields CDR1 WNHNN and CDR2 SYGVQD (reference sequence). The chain's CDR3 is CASSESINEGQFF. CDR3 bases: TGCGCCAGCAGTGAGTCGATTAACGAGGGACAGTTCTTC.

The V call is TRBV28, the J call TRBJ1-2; 7 bases agree with TRBD1. The CDR3 spans 19 residues. Trimming took 2 bases from V and 6 from J; bases not matched to a gene: 21. The germline V gene encodes CDR1 MDHEN and CDR2 SYDVKM. Written as DNA, the CDR3 is TGTGCCAGCAGTTTAAGGGACAGCTTACTCCCCCCATGGTTCCATGGCTACACCTTC. This gives the protein CASSLRDSLLPPWFHGYTF.

J is TRBJ2-1 and V is TRBV28; 11 nucleotides line up with TRBD2. The junction had 6 bases not matched to a gene; V was cut back by 5 bases and J by 6 bases. The CDR3 contains 15 residues. Per germline, CDR1 MDHEN and CDR2 SYDVKM. The CDR3 bases are TGTGCCAGCAGTCGACTAGCGGGATTGGGCAATGAGCAGTTCTTC. Its protein product is CASSRLAGLGNEQFF.

The genes are TRBV27 and TRBJ1-2, with 8 bases identical to TRBD1. The J segment lost 1 base and the V segment lost 5 bases, leaving 9 bases of the junction unmatched. CDR1 and CDR2 from the germline V gene are MNHEY and SMNVEV (reference sequence). This CDR3 comprises 16 residues. CDR3: CASSLVGQGGNYGYTF. CDR3 DNA: TGTGCCAGCAGTCTAGTCGGACAGGGAGGTAACTATGGCTACACCTTC.

This sequence joins TRBV9 and TRBJ2-5, with 8 bases that match TRBD2. The germline CDR1 and CDR2 sequences are SGDLS and YYNGEE. There are 16 residues in the CDR3. The V segment lost 2 bases and the J segment 2 bases; nucleotides outside the gene matches: 8. CDR3 bases: TGTGCCAGCAGCGTGGGAACTACTAGCGGTCAAGAGACCCAGTACTTC. Amino acids: CASSVGTTSGQETQYF. Supplemented by reference TRBV9 and TRBJ2-5, the full variable domain reads DSGVTQTPKHLITATGQRVTLRCSPRSGDLSVYWYQQSLDQGLQFLIQYYNGEERAKGNILERFSAQQFPDLHSELNLSSLELGDSALYFCASSVGTTSGQETQYFGPGTRLLVL.

The V gene is TRBV2, the J gene TRBJ2-5; TRBD1 is a possible D gene (6 bases). V was clipped by 3 bases and J by 5 bases, with 16 bases between them. The CDR3 is 15 residues long. Per the germline V gene, CDR1 is SNHLY and CDR2 is FYNNEI. The CDR3 coding sequence is TGTGCCAGCAGTGAGGGCAGGGGCTGGCTTGAGACCCAGTACTTC. Its protein is CASSEGRGWLETQYF.

The V call is TRBV5-4, the J call TRBJ1-4, with 10 bases that match TRBD1. Per the germline V gene, CDR1 is SGHNT and CDR2 is YYREEE (reference sequence). This CDR3 comprises 14 residues. Trimming at V came to 4 bases and at J to 8 bases, leaving 5 bases not matched to a gene. CDR3 nucleotide sequence: TGTGCCAGCAGCCGGGACAGGGGACGGGAAAAACTGTTTTTT. It encodes CASSRDRGREKLFF. The whole variable domain, remainder taken from reference TRBV5-4 and TRBJ1-4, is ETGVTQSPTHLIKTRGQQVTLRCSSQSGHNTVSWYQQALGQGPQFIFQYYREEENGRGNFPPRFSGLQFPNYSSELNVNALELDDSALYLCASSRDRGREKLFFGSGTQLSVL.

The chain couples TRBV5-4 to TRBJ1-1; 7 bases are shared with TRBD1. Looked up from germline, CDR1 is SGHNT and CDR2 is YYREEE (reference sequence). CDR3 length: 15 amino acids. Losses at the gene ends were 4 bases for V and 1 base for J; bases not matched to a gene: 7. CDR3 sequence (DNA): TGTGCCAGCAGCCTTAGGACAGGCGGGAACACTGAAGCTTTCTTT. This codes for CASSLRTGGNTEAFF.

In DNA form, the CDR3 reads TGTGCCAGCAGCTTAAATGTGGGGATGGACAGCGATGGCTACACCTTC. It is translated as CASSLNVGMDSDGYTF. The rearrangement uses TRBV7-2 and TRBJ1-2; weak D call: TRBD1 (6 bases). V dropped 2 bases and J dropped 6 bases, with 19 bases sitting between them. This CDR3 comprises 16 residues. The germline CDR1 and CDR2 sequences are SGHTA and FQGNSA.

The chain employs TRBV7-9 and TRBJ2-1, with unresolved D. The germline gives CDR1 SEHNR, CDR2 FQNEAQ (reference sequence). The V end was cut by 8 bases, the J end by 0 bases, with 20 bases between. This CDR3 contains 17 residues. CDR3 sequence reads: CASSESWAESSYNEQFF. The CDR3 DNA reads as TGTGCCAGCTCGGAAAGCTGGGCCGAAAGCTCCTACAATGAGCAGTTCTTC. Looking up the rest from reference TRBV7-9 and TRBJ2-1 gives the full variable domain: DTGVSQNPRHKITKRGQNVTFRCDPISEHNRLYWYRQTLGQGPEFLTYFQNEAQLEKSRLLSDRFSAERPKGSFSTLEIQRTEQGDSAMYLCASSESWAESSYNEQFFGPGTRLTVL.

The CDR3 DNA reads as TGTGCCAGCAGCTTGGTGGTAGGGGGCACAGATACGCAGTATTTT. The encoded protein is CASSLVVGGTDTQYF. This chain links TRBV5-4 with TRBJ2-3; tentative D call: TRBD1 (5 bases). The germline V and J ends were trimmed by 0 bases and 1 base, with 9 bases remaining between them. Germline V gene data show CDR1 as SGHNT and CDR2 as YYREEE (reference sequence). The CDR3 contains 15 residues.

V gene TRBV11-2 combines with J gene TRBJ2-7; 12 bases agree with TRBD2. The CDR3 runs to 15 residues. The J segment lost 2 bases and the V segment lost 5 bases, leaving 4 bases of the junction unmatched. Germline V lookup: CDR1 SGHAT, CDR2 FQNNGV. CDR3 residues: CASSRTSGKTYEQYF. The CDR3 DNA follows: TGTGCCAGCAGCCGGACTAGCGGGAAGACCTACGAGCAGTACTTC.

As DNA, the CDR3 is TGTGCCAGCAGCCCCCGACTGGACGGGGAGCTGTTTTTT. Protein product: CASSPRLDGELFF. The chain uses TRBV5-5 and TRBJ2-2; unclear D gene. V was shortened by 4 bases and J by 7 bases, with 11 bases between the two germline ends. In germline, CDR1 is SGHKS, CDR2 YYEKEE (reference sequence). This CDR3 region has 13 residues.

The chain links TRBV18 to TRBJ1-5, with D uncertain. Trimming took off 2 bases at V and 4 bases at J, with 12 bases between the two ends. CDR1 and CDR2 from the germline V gene are KGHSH and LQKENI. The CDR3 loop spans 15 amino acids. This CDR3 reads CASSPGGNLNQPQHF. CDR3 nucleotides: TGTGCCAGCTCACCAGGAGGGAACCTAAATCAGCCCCAGCATTTT.